This entry describes one T cell receptor (beta chain). In the study's own analysis: Researchers report that nucleated cell counts were estimated from reference gene primer amplification. Produced via immunoSEQ multiplex PCR; TCRdb's table is partial and in-frame only. V, J and clone size reflect that table, while D and trimming were determined from the DNA. The sample shows 70,000 to 95,000 clones, 70% to 90% of them seen only once. These data are taken from a study of blood T cell repertoires in COVID-19. About the study: Sites across the United States, Italy and Spain contributed samples from acute and convalescent COVID-19. The analysed material was cDNA or gDNA that came from T cells, B-cell-depleted T cells, or PBMCs.

The TCR originated in a woman of 80 years or more with active COVID-19. Source material: peripheral blood.

This CDR3 is CASTHPRAAGELFF. The CDR3 coding sequence is TGTGCCAGCACCCACCCGAGAGCCGCCGGGGAGCTGTTTTTT. V gene TRBV11-2 combines with J gene TRBJ2-2; no clear D. CDR3 length: 14 amino acids. The V gene lost 7 bases and the J gene lost 6 bases, with 15 bases spanning the gap. The germline V gene has CDR1 SGHAT and CDR2 FQNNGV.